Below, 30 T cell receptor beta chains from the same sample are listed, as sequenced in a study of cytomegalovirus exposure and HLA in healthy donors. Sequencing was performed with immunoSEQ multiplex PCR; in TCRdb, only in-frame clones are kept and a portion is missing. The data show some 150,000 clones, about 91% seen once. The sequenced sample was PBMCs. All receptors derive from a man in his late teens or twenties in good health and CMV-seropositive.

The CDR3 DNA reads as TGTGCCAGCACAGGCACCGGGGAGCTGTTTTTT. Its translation is CASTGTGELFF. This chain uses TRBV2 with TRBJ2-2; no reliable D call. This CDR3 comprises 11 residues. The ends were cut back, 7 bases at V and 4 bases at J, with 4 bases in the middle. Germline V lookup: CDR1 SNHLY, CDR2 FYNNEI.

V and J are TRBV6-4 and TRBJ2-1; 7 nucleotides agree with TRBD2. With 3 bases clipped from V and 4 bases from J, the junction kept 3 bases outside the gene matches. The CDR3 loop spans 14 amino acids. Germline V lookup: CDR1 MRHNA, CDR2 SNTAGT. CDR3 amino acids: CASSETAGYNEQFF. The DNA of the CDR3 is TGTGCCAGCAGTGAGACAGCGGGATACAATGAGCAGTTCTTC.

V usage is TRBV25-1 and J usage is TRBJ1-1; D unresolved. The CDR3 is 11 residues long. V was pared by 5 bases and J by 7 bases, with 8 bases between. Looked up from germline, CDR1 is MGHDK and CDR2 is SYGVNS. CDR3 nucleotides: TGTGCCAGCAGTTTCTCCGGTGAAGCTTTCTTT. Amino acid sequence: CASSFSGEAFF.

V and J are TRBV19 and TRBJ1-5, with TRBD1 matching over 10 bases. Germline V gene sequence: CDR1 LNHDA, CDR2 SQIVND (reference sequence). V trimming: 3 bases; J trimming: 11 bases; junction bases outside the gene matches: 16. This CDR3 has 17 residues. CDR3 residues: CASSIRGQGPQGVTQHF. The DNA of the CDR3 is TGTGCCAGTAGTATTCGGGGACAGGGGCCTCAGGGGGTGACCCAGCATTTT.

This clone was counted between two and nine times. This chain uses TRBV11-2 with TRBJ2-2; perhaps TRBD1 as D (7 bases). With 1 base removed from V and 5 bases from J, the gap between germline ends came to 14 bases. The CDR3 consists of 16 residues. Per germline, CDR1 SGHAT and CDR2 FQNNGV. The chain's CDR3 is CASSLGRGQRTGELFF. The CDR3 DNA reads as TGTGCCAGCAGCTTAGGGAGGGGGCAAAGAACCGGGGAGCTGTTTTTT.

The chain combines TRBV4-1 with TRBJ2-7, with 7 bases that match TRBD2. Germline CDR1 and CDR2: MGHRA and YSYEKL. The CDR3 loop spans 17 amino acids. The V segment lost 5 bases and the J segment 3 bases; nucleotides outside the gene matches: 16. The CDR3, as DNA: TGCGCCAGCAGCGGAGCAAGGCCGCTAGCGGCCTTCTACGAGCAGTACTTC. It translates to CASSGARPLAAFYEQYF.

The chain combines TRBV6-6 with TRBJ1-5, with a possible D match to TRBD1 (5 bases). V gave up 6 bases and J gave up 2 bases, with 11 bases separating them. Germline CDR1 is MNHNY and CDR2 is SVGAGI (reference sequence). The CDR3 has 14 amino acids. The CDR3 DNA sequence: TGTGCCAGCAGCGGGCGGGGGGGCAATCAGCCCCAGCATTTT. It translates to CASSGRGGNQPQHF.

The chain recombines TRBV4-1 with TRBJ1-1; 7 bases fit TRBD1. This CDR3 spans 15 amino acids. The V gene's germline CDR1 is MGHRA and CDR2 YSYEKL. V gave up 7 bases and J gave up 4 bases; unmatched junction bases: 12. The CDR3 protein is CASIGIGGWGTEAFF. The CDR3 DNA is TGCGCCAGCATCGGAATAGGGGGCTGGGGCACTGAAGCTTTCTTT.

The chain combines TRBV12-5 with TRBJ2-2; 7 positions match TRBD2. This CDR3 contains 15 residues. CDR1 LGHNT and CDR2 FRNRAP come from the germline V gene. Unmatched junction bases numbered 8, after V lost 1 base and J lost 9 bases. Written as DNA, the CDR3 is TGTGCTAGTGGTTTGGATGGGGCCAGCGGGAGGGAGCTGTTTTTT. The encoded protein is CASGLDGASGRELFF.

This chain joins TRBV7-2 and TRBJ2-1; TRBD2 matches at 7 bases. The germline gives CDR1 SGHTA, CDR2 FQGNSA. This CDR3 contains 15 residues. With V trimmed by 5 bases and J by 8 bases, 12 bases remained unmatched. CDR3 in DNA: TGTGCCAGCAGCATAGGACTAGAATCCTTCGATGAGCAGTTCTTC. The encoded protein is CASSIGLESFDEQFF.

The table lists this clone with a few counts. This chain joins TRBV18 and TRBJ1-3; perhaps TRBD1 as D (6 bases). The CDR3 is made up of 15 amino acids. Germline V CDR1 and CDR2: KGHSH, LQKENI. With 2 bases removed from V and 4 bases from J, the gap between germline ends came to 12 bases. In nucleotides, the CDR3 is TGTGCCAGCTCACCATTCTTGGACAGCGGAAACACCATATATTTT. This codes for CASSPFLDSGNTIYF.

This rearrangement joins TRBV30 to TRBJ2-7; TRBD1 matches 10 bases. The CDR3 has 14 amino acids. In germline, CDR1 is GTSNPN, CDR2 SVGIG (reference sequence). The J segment lost 1 base and the V segment lost 2 bases, leaving 2 bases of the junction unmatched. In DNA form, the CDR3 reads TGTGCCTGGAGTCTGGGACAGGGGTCCTACGAGCAGTACTTC. This codes for CAWSLGQGSYEQYF.

The J gene is TRBJ1-1, the V gene TRBV15, with D possibly matching TRBD1 (6 bases). There are 12 residues in the CDR3. Trimming pared 0 bases from V and 13 bases from J, leaving 12 bases between. Germline-derived CDR1 and CDR2 are LNHNV and YYDKDF (reference sequence). The CDR3 loop is CATSRDGGRHFF. The CDR3, as DNA: TGTGCCACCAGCAGAGACGGGGGGCGGCATTTCTTT.

The chain carries TRBV10-2 and TRBJ1-1; TRBD1 agrees at 9 bases. Germline V gives CDR1 WSHSY, CDR2 SAAADI. V dropped 6 bases and J dropped 4; count of bases not matched to a gene: 6. The CDR3 length is 14 residues. The CDR3 loop reads CASRAGQGGTEAFF. DNA of the CDR3: TGCGCCAGCAGAGCGGGACAGGGAGGCACTGAAGCTTTCTTT.

The J gene is TRBJ1-4, the V gene TRBV9, with D unresolved. The V end was cut by 0 bases, the J end by 0 bases, with 6 bases between. CDR1 is SGDLS, CDR2 YYNGEE, per germline. This CDR3 is built from 15 residues. The CDR3 DNA is TGTGCCAGCAGCGTAGGAAGCGCAACTAATGAAAAACTGTTTTTT. Translated: CASSVGSATNEKLFF.

V usage is TRBV10-3 and J usage is TRBJ1-2, with D maybe TRBD1 (5 bases). V was trimmed by 8 bases and J by 6 bases, leaving 22 bases between them. The CDR3 is 15 residues long. Germline V gene data show CDR1 as ENHRY and CDR2 as SYGVKD. In DNA, the CDR3 is TGTGCCATCGGCGGAGACCCTCAGGGCGCACATGGCTACACCTTC. Protein product: CAIGGDPQGAHGYTF.

The rearrangement links TRBV29-1 to TRBJ1-1; no clear D. V lost 2 bases and J lost 1, with 8 bases in between. CDR1 SQVTM and CDR2 ANQGSEA come from the germline V gene. The CDR3 has 13 residues. The CDR3 loop is CSVEPNWNTEAFF. The DNA for the CDR3 is TGCAGCGTTGAACCCAACTGGAACACTGAAGCTTTCTTT.

The chain joins TRBV5-1 to TRBJ1-5; weak D call: TRBD1 (5 bases). The CDR3 runs 14 residues. With 4 bases removed from V and 4 bases from J, the gap between germline ends came to 12 bases. Germline CDR1 reads SGHRS; CDR2 reads YFSETQ. CDR3 sequence (DNA): TGCGCCAGCAGCGAATCCGGGGGGAATCAGCCCCAGCATTTT. This encodes CASSESGGNQPQHF.

The rearrangement links TRBV6-6 to TRBJ1-3; 8 bases agree with TRBD1. From germline, CDR1 is MNHNY and CDR2 SVGAGI (reference sequence). The CDR3 is 13 amino acids. The V and J ends lost 10 bases and 4 bases, in that order; junction bases with no gene match: 6. CDR3 DNA: TGTGCCACCTCCCGGACAGGGGGAAACACCATATATTTT. It yields the protein CATSRTGGNTIYF.

This clone was seen many times. V and J are TRBV6-4 and TRBJ2-3; 7 positions agree with TRBD1. Germline CDR1 is MRHNA and CDR2 is SNTAGT. The CDR3 runs to 14 residues. J gave up 4 bases and V 0 bases, and 1 base lay outside the gene matches. In DNA, the CDR3 is TGTGCCAGCAGTGACTCGCAGGGGGCAGATACGCAGTATTTT. The encoded protein is CASSDSQGADTQYF.

The rearrangement uses TRBV5-6 and TRBJ2-1; D remains unclear. Per germline, CDR1 SGHDT and CDR2 YYEEEE. This CDR3 has 14 residues. V shed 2 bases and J shed 12 bases, with 18 bases lying between them. CDR3 nucleotides: TGTGCCAGCAGCTTTGAATTTCCGGTGGTTGGGCAGTTCTTC. Translating it yields CASSFEFPVVGQFF.

The count of this clone is one. The chain employs TRBV5-1 and TRBJ1-6, with TRBD1 matching 9 bases. The junction had 7 bases not matched to a gene; V was cut back by 3 bases and J by 9 bases. Germline assignment: CDR1 SGHRS and CDR2 YFSETQ. The CDR3 loop spans 15 amino acids. CDR3 amino acids: CASSSTGTGSSPLHF. CDR3 DNA: TGCGCCAGCAGCTCCACCGGGACAGGGAGTTCACCCCTCCACTTT.

This clone is a singleton in its sample. The chain uses TRBV9 and TRBJ1-2; tentative D call: TRBD1 (5 bases). The germline V gene has CDR1 SGDLS and CDR2 YYNGEE. This CDR3 spans 15 amino acids. The V and J ends lost 1 base and 7 bases respectively, with 17 bases between them. In DNA, the CDR3 is TGTGCCAGCAGCGTAAAGGACACCCTCTCAGTTGGCTACACCTTC. This codes for CASSVKDTLSVGYTF.

This clone showed up just a few times. The chain has TRBV4-2 and TRBJ1-2; TRBD1 might be the D (6 bases). Trimming took 3 bases from V and 6 from J, leaving 17 bases between them. The germline V gene encodes CDR1 LGHNA and CDR2 YNFKEQ. The CDR3 sequence is 15 residues long. DNA for the CDR3: TGTGCCAGCAGCCACCTAGAGGGGGGGAAGAATGGCTACACCTTC. Its translation: CASSHLEGGKNGYTF.

The chain links TRBV11-2 to TRBJ1-4; the match to TRBD1 covers 10 bases. The V gene's germline CDR1 is SGHAT and CDR2 FQNNGV. CDR3 length: 19 amino acids. Trimming removed 4 bases from V and 2 bases from J; junction bases left unmatched: 13. The CDR3 is CASSSPTGGLLGTNEKLFF. CDR3 coding DNA: TGTGCCAGCAGCTCTCCGACAGGGGGCCTTTTGGGGACTAATGAAAAACTGTTTTTT.

CDR3 residues: CASSLTQGAYGYTF. CDR3 sequence (DNA): TGCGCCAGCAGCTTGACCCAGGGGGCTTATGGCTACACCTTC. The chain combines TRBV5-1 with TRBJ1-2, with 8 bases lining up with TRBD1. The CDR3 runs to 14 residues. V shed 1 base and J 5 bases; nucleotides not matched to a gene: 4. Looked up from germline, CDR1 is SGHRS and CDR2 is YFSETQ.

The J gene is TRBJ2-5, the V gene TRBV5-1; D is uncertain. Germline assignment: CDR1 SGHRS and CDR2 YFSETQ. This CDR3 spans 13 amino acids. The V and J ends lost 2 bases and 5 bases respectively, with 10 bases between them. The chain's CDR3 is CASSFTVRETQYF. The DNA for the CDR3 is TGCGCCAGCAGCTTCACAGTACGGGAGACCCAGTACTTC.

V usage is TRBV18 and J usage is TRBJ1-3, with 10 bases matching TRBD1. This CDR3 spans 16 amino acids. Germline lookup yields CDR1 KGHSH and CDR2 LQKENI. J gave up 2 bases and V 3 bases, and 4 bases lay outside the gene matches. CDR3 in DNA: TGTGCCAGCTCACCGTCTGGGACAGGGGCTGGAAACACCATATATTTT. It specifies CASSPSGTGAGNTIYF.

V usage is TRBV19 and J usage is TRBJ1-5; the match to TRBD1 covers 7 bases. CDR1 is LNHDA, CDR2 SQIVND, per germline (reference sequence). V trimming: 6 bases; J trimming: 1 base; junction bases outside the gene matches: 9. This CDR3 contains 16 residues. CDR3 sequence: CASRNNRGRSNQPQHF. Written as DNA, the CDR3 is TGTGCCAGTAGGAACAACAGGGGACGAAGCAATCAGCCCCAGCATTTT.

The CDR3 coding sequence is TGTGCCTGGAGTGCCACGAGGACTAGCGGGAGGGCCTCCGAGCAGTACTTC. Amino acid sequence: CAWSATRTSGRASEQYF. The V call is TRBV30, the J call TRBJ2-7; 15 bases are shared with TRBD2. Per the germline V gene, CDR1 is GTSNPN and CDR2 is SVGIG (reference sequence). The CDR3 extends over 17 amino acids. Germline trimming cut 1 base from V and 6 bases from J; bases unmatched to any gene: 10.